This T cell receptor beta chain appears in the sequencing data of a study of T cell responses to AZD1222 COVID-19 vaccine (dated by TCRdb to 2020 to 2023). Study-wide context: Because spike-specific TCR depth and breadth did not differ between the two schedules, AZD1222 recipients who got a second dose at roughly 4 weeks were pooled with those who got a second dose at roughly 12 weeks. A total of 230 to 250 trial participants underwent TCR sequencing, of whom some 210 received two doses of AZD1222 and 26 received two doses of the MenACWY control vaccine. Trial participants were enrolled into age subgroups of 18-55, 56-69 and 70-plus years, which contained 148, 28 and 57 TCR-sequenced participants, respectively. Overall study results and their limits: Reportedly, almost half of the unique spike-specific TCRs recognized epitopes lying outside the regions that are mutated in the B.1.351 and B.1.1.7 variants. After two AZD1222 doses, both the breadth and the depth of spike-specific TCRs were significantly higher than at day 0 and than in MenACWY recipients. In the small 56-69-year group, the increase in depth fell short of significance, most likely because of low power. Because no samples from the day 14 peak response were available, repertoires could be characterized only after the peak T cell response. Participants were mostly white British, with more females than males. The authors suggested clonal diversity may have been underestimated. The whole spike protein was spanned by vaccine-associated CD4 TCRs, and dominant responses were seen in regions 160-218 and 743-854. Only five or six AZD1222 recipients were SARS-CoV-2 seropositive at baseline, limiting conclusions about previously exposed vaccinees.

The CDR3 regions of human TCRbeta chains were analyzed by immunosequencing. In the authors' own workflow: TCRs in the repertoires were compared against a reference library of SARS-CoV-2-specific TCRs that had been generated with the MIRA antigen-specificity platform. Breadth meant the fraction of unique TCRs that were SARS-CoV-2-associated, whereas depth meant the fraction of total T cells that were SARS-CoV-2-associated. Using the MIRA data, each spike-specific TCR was assigned both to the spike region to which the TCR was reactive and to a CD4 or CD8 class. Log10-transformed breadth and depth values were compared by one-way ANOVA with Sidak's multiple comparisons tests. The clones in this table, taken by TCRdb from immuneACCESS, are in-frame only. Not every clone is retained; where verified, under half of the shortfall comes from an unresolved V gene, and the cause of the rest is unknown. V, J and clone size were drawn from that table, and D and trimming were deduced from the DNA. Here the sample has some 140,000 clones; roughly 90% occur a single time. The leading ten clones occupy approximately 3.4% of the sample.

With respect to this clone: Its antigen target is currently unknown. No base-level quality is on record; no much larger clone is a single base apart.

The time point label of this sample denotes: baseline before first vaccination. Vaccinee samples were obtained from the UK trials COV001 and COV002, which included a single-blind randomized controlled phase 2/3 trial of AZD1222 (ChAdOx1 nCoV-19) in healthy adults. For TCRbeta chain sequencing, PBMC samples were collected from trial participants at day 0 and at day 28 after the second dose. This receptor was obtained from an adult in good health. The sample was peripheral blood, taken on day 0 of AZD1222 vaccination.

This receptor carries the CDR3 CASSYDNQETQYF. The DNA sequence reads TGTGCCAGCAGTTACGATAACCAAGAGACCCAGTACTTC. Recombination joined TRBV6-2 or TRBV6-3 with TRBJ2-5, with the D gene too uncertain to name. A distance of 4 bases separates the germline ends of V and J, which lose 2 bases and 0 bases respectively. Reading the germline V gene gives CDR1 MNHEY and CDR2 SVGEGT. From its cysteine to its phenylalanine, the CDR3 spans 13 amino acids. The entry retains the CDR3 DNA only, 39 bases that are in frame from base 1.